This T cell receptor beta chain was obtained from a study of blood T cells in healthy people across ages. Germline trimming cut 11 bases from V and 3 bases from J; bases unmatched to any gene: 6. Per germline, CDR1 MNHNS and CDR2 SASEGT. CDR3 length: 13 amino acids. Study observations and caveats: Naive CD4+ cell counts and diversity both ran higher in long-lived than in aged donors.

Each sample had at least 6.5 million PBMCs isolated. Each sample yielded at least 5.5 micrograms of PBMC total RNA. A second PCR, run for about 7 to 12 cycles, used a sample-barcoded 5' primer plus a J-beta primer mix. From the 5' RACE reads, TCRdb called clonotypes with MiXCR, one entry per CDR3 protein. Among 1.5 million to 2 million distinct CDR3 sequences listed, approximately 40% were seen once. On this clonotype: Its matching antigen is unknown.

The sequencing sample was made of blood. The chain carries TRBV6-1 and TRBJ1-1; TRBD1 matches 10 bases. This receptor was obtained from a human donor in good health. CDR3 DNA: TGTGCCTTACGGACAGGGGGTTACACTGAAGCTTTCTTT. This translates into CALRTGGYTEAFF.